The sequence of this T cell receptor beta chain was determined in a study of shared clonotypes between healthy human individuals. Looking at the study overall: CD4 naive cells filled three plates per donor, CD4 memory three, CD8 naive two and CD8 memory one.

Regarding this clone: This same CDR3 is encoded by further DNA sequences in the sample.

Between the trimmed V and J ends, which lost 3 bases and 0 bases, there was a span of 11 bases. The CDR3 has 15 amino acids. Germline V gene lookup returns CDR1 MNHEY and CDR2 SVGAGI. The table came from immunoSEQ multiplex PCR; TCRdb's copy has only in-frame clones and leaves some out. The sample has 650,000 to 700,000 clones, about nine tenths seen once. The receptor was derived from a man younger than 35 in good health. Some clones in this sample may be carry-over from other donors' samples. The chain recombines TRBV6-5 with TRBJ1-1; possible D gene TRBD1, 6 bases. The sequencing sample was made of memory CD8+ T cells from PBMCs. Subset meaning: CD45RO+ cells pooled with CCR7-negative TemRA cells. The CDR3 region has the DNA TGTGCCAGCAGTTATGGGGACAACATGAACACTGAAGCTTTCTTT. Amino acids: CASSYGDNMNTEAFF.